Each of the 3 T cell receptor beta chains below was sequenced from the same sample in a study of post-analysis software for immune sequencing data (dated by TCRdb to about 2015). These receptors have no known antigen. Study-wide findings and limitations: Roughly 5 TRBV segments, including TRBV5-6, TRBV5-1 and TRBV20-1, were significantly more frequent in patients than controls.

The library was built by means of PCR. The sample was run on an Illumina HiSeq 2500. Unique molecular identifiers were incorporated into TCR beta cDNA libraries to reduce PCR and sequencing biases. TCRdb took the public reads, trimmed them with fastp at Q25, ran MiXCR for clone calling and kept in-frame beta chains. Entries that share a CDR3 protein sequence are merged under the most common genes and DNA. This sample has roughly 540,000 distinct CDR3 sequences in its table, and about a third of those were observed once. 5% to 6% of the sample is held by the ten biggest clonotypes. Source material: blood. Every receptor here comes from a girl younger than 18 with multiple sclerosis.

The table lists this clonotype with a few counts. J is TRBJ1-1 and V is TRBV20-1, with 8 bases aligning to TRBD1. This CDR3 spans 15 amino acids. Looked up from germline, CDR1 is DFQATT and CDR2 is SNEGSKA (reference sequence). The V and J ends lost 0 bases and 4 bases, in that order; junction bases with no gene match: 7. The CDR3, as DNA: TGCAGTGCTAGAGATAACGGACAGGGAAGCACTGAAGCTTTCTTT. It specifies CSARDNGQGSTEAFF.

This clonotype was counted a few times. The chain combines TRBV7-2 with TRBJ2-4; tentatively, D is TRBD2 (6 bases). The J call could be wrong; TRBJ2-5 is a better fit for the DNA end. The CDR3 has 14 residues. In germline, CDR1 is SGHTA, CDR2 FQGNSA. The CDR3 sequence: CASSLQAGRETQYF. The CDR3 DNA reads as TGTGCCAGCAGCTTACAAGCAGGGAGGGAGACCCAGTACTTC.

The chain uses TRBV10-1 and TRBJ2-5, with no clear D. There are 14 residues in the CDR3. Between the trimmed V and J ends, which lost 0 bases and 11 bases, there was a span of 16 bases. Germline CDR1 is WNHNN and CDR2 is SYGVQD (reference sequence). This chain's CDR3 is CASSESGSANEQYF. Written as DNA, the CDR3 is TGCGCCAGCAGTGAGTCGGGGTCGGCAAATGAGCAGTACTTC.